This T cell receptor (beta chain) emerged from a study of cytomegalovirus exposure and HLA in healthy donors. The PCR employed 60 Vbeta primers together with 13 Jbeta primers. Profiling relied on immunoSEQ multiplex PCR, and the TCRdb table lists in-frame clones only, not all of them. Its table records about 130,000 clones. Trimming shortened V by 5 bases and J by 3 bases, and 19 bases separated the two germline ends. This CDR3 is 16 amino acids long. Per germline, CDR1 SEHNR and CDR2 FQNEAQ (reference sequence). The receptor's source is a man younger than 35 in good health and CMV-seronegative. The chain employs TRBV7-9 and TRBJ2-5, with a possible D match to TRBD1 (6 bases). The sequenced sample was PBMCs. CDR3 protein: CASSKGLWGLEETQYF. As DNA, the CDR3 is TGTGCCAGCAGCAAAGGCCTCTGGGGGCTAGAAGAGACCCAGTACTTC.